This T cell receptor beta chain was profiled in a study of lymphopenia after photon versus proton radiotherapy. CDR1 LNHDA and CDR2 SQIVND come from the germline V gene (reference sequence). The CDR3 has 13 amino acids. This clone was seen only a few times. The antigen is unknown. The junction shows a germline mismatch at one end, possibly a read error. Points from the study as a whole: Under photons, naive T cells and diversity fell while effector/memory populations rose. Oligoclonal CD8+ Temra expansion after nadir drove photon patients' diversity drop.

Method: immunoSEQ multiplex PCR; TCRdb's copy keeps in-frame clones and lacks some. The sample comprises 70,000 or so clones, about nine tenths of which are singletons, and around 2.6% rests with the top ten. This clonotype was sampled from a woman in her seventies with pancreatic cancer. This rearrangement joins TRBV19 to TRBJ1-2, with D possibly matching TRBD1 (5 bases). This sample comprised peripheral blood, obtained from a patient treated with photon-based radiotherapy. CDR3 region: CASSLEGNYGYTF. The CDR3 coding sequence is TGTGCCAGTAGTTTAGAGGGGAACTATGGCTACACCTTC.